Each of the 22 T cell receptor beta chains below was sequenced from the same sample in a study of vaccination and CD4 T cells after COVID-19. The study sequenced cultured CD4+ T cell DNA using the Oncomine TCR Beta short-read assay. TCRdb recomputed calls from the PCR reads with MiXCR, one row per CDR3 protein. The profile shows a few thousand distinct CDR3 sequences, roughly 46% of them singletons. Sample treatment: roughly ten-day PBMC culture with coronavirus spike peptide pools or control peptides (ViraFEST assay). These receptors' targets are unknown. Source: CD4+ T cells from blood, cultured in vitro, taken after SARS-CoV-2 vaccination. Receptors originate from a human donor who had recovered from COVID-19.

CDR3 in amino acids: CAISARDGQYGYTF. CDR3 in DNA: TGTGCCATCAGTGCCCGGGACGGCCAATATGGCTACACCTTC. V is TRBV10-3 and J is TRBJ1-2, with D maybe TRBD1 (5 bases). The CDR3 has 14 amino acids. V gave up 4 bases and J gave up 5 bases, with 14 bases separating them. Germline V lookup: CDR1 ENHRY, CDR2 SYGVKD.

DNA for the CDR3: TGCAGTGCTACAAGACTAGCGGGGGATTCCTACGAGCAGTACTTC. It yields the protein CSATRLAGDSYEQYF. V gene TRBV20-1 combines with J gene TRBJ2-7; 12 bases fit TRBD2. In germline, CDR1 is DFQATT, CDR2 SNEGSKA (reference sequence). The trim removed 4 bases at V and 1 base at J, leaving 5 bases unmatched. This CDR3 is built from 15 residues.

This chain uses TRBV7-9 with TRBJ2-7, with D hard to call. The germline V and J ends were trimmed by 0 bases and 2 bases, with 8 bases remaining between them. From germline, CDR1 is SEHNR and CDR2 FQNEAQ (reference sequence). The CDR3 is 14 residues long. DNA for the CDR3: TGTGCCAGCAGCTTAGCGGGGAACCCCTACGAGCAGTACTTC. It yields the protein CASSLAGNPYEQYF.

The V and J genes are TRBV19 and TRBJ2-7, with 14 bases aligning to TRBD2. The CDR3 has 16 amino acids. The germline V gene encodes CDR1 LNHDA and CDR2 SQIVND (reference sequence). The junction had 6 bases not matched to a gene; V was cut back by 5 bases and J by 3 bases. The CDR3 DNA sequence: TGTGCCAGTAGTCCCCGAGGGACTAGCGGGAGCTACGAGCAGTACTTC. This sequence encodes CASSPRGTSGSYEQYF.

The chain combines TRBV7-6 with TRBJ2-1; the match to TRBD2 covers 9 bases. The CDR3 runs to 15 residues. J gave up 6 bases and V 5 bases, and 8 bases lay outside the gene matches. Germline-derived CDR1 and CDR2 are SGHVS and FNYEAQ. The CDR3 DNA reads as TGTGCCAGCAGCATTAGCGGGAGTACGGGCAATGAGCAGTTCTTC. Translating gives CASSISGSTGNEQFF.

The V call is TRBV27, the J call TRBJ1-1, with 7 bases lining up with TRBD1. The CDR3 runs to 14 residues. Germline-derived CDR1 and CDR2 are MNHEY and SMNVEV (reference sequence). V lost 3 bases, J lost 4 bases, and 5 bases stayed unmatched. The CDR3 is CASSFNRGGTEAFF. The DNA of the CDR3 is TGTGCCAGCAGTTTTAACAGGGGAGGCACTGAAGCTTTCTTT.

The chain uses TRBV19 and TRBJ1-1, with 9 nucleotides matching TRBD1. J was trimmed by 4 bases and V by 5 bases; bases with no gene match: 8. Germline CDR1 reads LNHDA; CDR2 reads SQIVND (reference sequence). CDR3 length: 15 residues. DNA of the CDR3: TGTGCCAGTAGTTTTACTTCGACAGGGGGCACTGAAGCTTTCTTT. Translation gives CASSFTSTGGTEAFF.

This chain connects TRBV6-2 or TRBV6-3 to TRBJ2-5, with 8 bases matching TRBD1. J lost 5 bases, V lost 2 bases, and 10 bases had no gene match. The CDR3 is made up of 16 amino acids. Germline CDR1 is MNHEY and CDR2 is SVGEGT. This CDR3 reads CASSYPGQAAGETQYF. CDR3 DNA: TGTGCCAGCAGTTACCCGGGACAGGCAGCAGGGGAGACCCAGTACTTC.

The chain combines TRBV23-1 with TRBJ2-2, with D possibly matching TRBD2 (5 bases). TRBV23-1 is an open reading frame, and its role is uncertain. CDR3 length equals 14 residues. Trimming took 11 bases from V and 6 from J, leaving 19 bases between them. CDR3 sequence (DNA): TGCGCCCCGAGGAAGAGTCACGGGGCCGGGGAGCTGTTTTTT. It translates to CAPRKSHGAGELFF.

This clonotype was observed a handful of times. The chain is built from TRBV20-1 and TRBJ1-3; D is unresolved. Deletions cut 5 bases from V and 4 bases from J, with 21 bases between. Germline assignment: CDR1 DFQATT and CDR2 SNEGSKA (reference sequence). CDR3 length equals 16 residues. The chain's CDR3 is CSAPELPGVGGNTIYF. CDR3 in DNA: TGCAGTGCTCCAGAGCTTCCGGGCGTGGGGGGAAACACCATATATTTT.

This clonotype has just one count. The rearrangement joins TRBV10-3 to TRBJ1-5, with 9 bases aligning to TRBD1. This CDR3 is 16 amino acids long. Germline CDR1 is ENHRY and CDR2 is SYGVKD. V shed 2 bases, J shed 4 bases, and the junction held 6 bases outside the gene matches. The CDR3 loop reads CAISERTGDRNQPQHF. In DNA form, the CDR3 reads TGTGCCATCAGTGAGAGGACAGGGGACAGGAATCAGCCCCAGCATTTT.

The chain uses TRBV20-1 and TRBJ2-5; 8 bases line up with TRBD1. After removal of 3 bases from V and 5 bases from J, the junction contained 8 bases not matched to a gene. Germline loops: CDR1 DFQATT, CDR2 SNEGSKA (reference sequence). The CDR3 length is 14 residues. This CDR3 reads CSARPQGVRETQYF. Written as DNA, the CDR3 is TGCAGTGCTAGGCCACAGGGGGTGAGGGAGACCCAGTACTTC.

The J gene is TRBJ2-2, the V gene TRBV27; TRBD1 matches 8 bases. The CDR3 is 14 amino acids. Per germline, CDR1 MNHEY and CDR2 SMNVEV (reference sequence). After removal of 6 bases from V and 4 bases from J, the junction contained 4 bases not matched to a gene. Here the CDR3 reads CASSRGLGTGELFF. Written as DNA, the CDR3 is TGTGCCAGCAGCAGGGGGCTGGGCACCGGGGAGCTGTTTTTT.

This clonotype turned up a few times. The genes are TRBV15 and TRBJ2-7; the match to TRBD2 covers 8 bases. Germline values: CDR1 LNHNV, CDR2 YYDKDF (reference sequence). V shed 1 base, J shed 2 bases, and the junction held 1 base outside the gene matches. The CDR3 extends over 14 amino acids. This chain's CDR3 is CATSRGGGTYEQYF. CDR3 coding DNA: TGTGCCACCAGCAGAGGCGGGGGGACCTACGAGCAGTACTTC.

The CDR3 protein is CASQTTGTDTQYF. CDR3 nucleotide sequence: TGTGCCAGCCAAACGACGGGAACAGATACGCAGTATTTT. The J gene is TRBJ2-3, the V gene TRBV6-1; D possibly corresponds to TRBD2 (5 bases). In germline, CDR1 is MNHNS, CDR2 SASEGT. CDR3 length equals 13 residues. Trimming stripped 8 bases from V and 3 bases from J, with 12 bases between.

V gene TRBV20-1 combines with J gene TRBJ2-5, with 12 bases identical to TRBD2. This CDR3 is built from 15 residues. Germline V CDR1 and CDR2: DFQATT, SNEGSKA (reference sequence). Trimming removed 5 bases from V and 6 bases from J; junction bases left unmatched: 10. This CDR3 is CSASDSTSGGKTQYF. DNA for the CDR3: TGCAGTGCTTCAGACTCGACTAGCGGGGGAAAGACCCAGTACTTC.

This chain connects TRBV7-9 to TRBJ1-3; TRBD1 aligns across 9 bases. This CDR3 has 18 residues. The trim removed 1 base at V and 4 bases at J, leaving 11 bases unmatched. Germline values: CDR1 SEHNR, CDR2 FQNEAQ (reference sequence). The CDR3 sequence is CASSLDPGQGFWGNTIYF. The CDR3 region has the DNA TGTGCCAGCAGCTTAGATCCGGGACAGGGTTTTTGGGGAAACACCATATATTTT.

This clonotype was observed a few times. The rearrangement joins TRBV24-1 to TRBJ1-2; D not certain. The V gene's germline CDR1 is KGHDR and CDR2 SFDVKD. With 0 bases removed from V and 9 bases from J, the gap between germline ends came to 7 bases. There are 12 residues in the CDR3. CDR3 residues: CATSDLDTSYTF. The CDR3 nucleotides read TGTGCCACCAGTGATTTGGACACCAGCTACACCTTC.

The gene calls are TRBV6-1 and TRBJ1-3; D gene uncertain. V was pared by 7 bases and J by 0 bases, with 13 bases between. Germline V CDR1 and CDR2: MNHNS, SASEGT. The CDR3 runs 15 residues. CDR3 DNA sequence: TGTGCCAGCACCTGGCCGGTGAACTCTGGAAACACCATATATTTT. Translated, it gives CASTWPVNSGNTIYF.

The J gene is TRBJ1-5, the V gene TRBV30, with a possible D match to TRBD1 (6 bases). The germline V gene encodes CDR1 GTSNPN and CDR2 SVGIG (reference sequence). This CDR3 has 15 residues. V gave up 0 bases and J gave up 1 base, with 10 bases separating them. The CDR3 sequence is CAWSVRGGSNQPQHF. DNA for the CDR3: TGTGCCTGGAGTGTACGAGGGGGGAGCAATCAGCCCCAGCATTTT. Using reference TRBV30 and TRBJ1-5 for the parts outside the CDR3, the full variable domain is SQTIHQWPATLVQPVGSPLSLECTVEGTSNPNLYWYRQAAGRGLQLLFYSVGIGQISSEVPQNLSASRPQDRQFILSSKKLLLSDSGFYLCAWSVRGGSNQPQHFGDGTRLSIL.

Written as DNA, the CDR3 is TGTGCCAGCAGCTTAGTCGGTCAGGGGAACACCGGGGAGCTGTTTTTT. Encoded protein: CASSLVGQGNTGELFF. The chain joins TRBV7-2 to TRBJ2-2; the D gene is possibly TRBD1 (5 bases). CDR1 is SGHTA and CDR2 is FQGNSA in the germline V gene. The length of the CDR3 is 16 residues. Trimming took 1 base from V and 1 from J, leaving 10 bases between them.

This clonotype was seen only a few times. The V call is TRBV20-1, the J call TRBJ2-1; D is tentatively TRBD1 or TRBD2 (5 bases each). The germline CDR1 and CDR2 sequences are DFQATT and SNEGSKA (reference sequence). The CDR3 contains 13 residues. V lost 1 base and J lost 11, with 15 bases in between. The CDR3 DNA reads TGCAGTGCTAGAGCCGGGACGGGGACGAAGCAGTTCTTC. Translating it yields CSARAGTGTKQFF.